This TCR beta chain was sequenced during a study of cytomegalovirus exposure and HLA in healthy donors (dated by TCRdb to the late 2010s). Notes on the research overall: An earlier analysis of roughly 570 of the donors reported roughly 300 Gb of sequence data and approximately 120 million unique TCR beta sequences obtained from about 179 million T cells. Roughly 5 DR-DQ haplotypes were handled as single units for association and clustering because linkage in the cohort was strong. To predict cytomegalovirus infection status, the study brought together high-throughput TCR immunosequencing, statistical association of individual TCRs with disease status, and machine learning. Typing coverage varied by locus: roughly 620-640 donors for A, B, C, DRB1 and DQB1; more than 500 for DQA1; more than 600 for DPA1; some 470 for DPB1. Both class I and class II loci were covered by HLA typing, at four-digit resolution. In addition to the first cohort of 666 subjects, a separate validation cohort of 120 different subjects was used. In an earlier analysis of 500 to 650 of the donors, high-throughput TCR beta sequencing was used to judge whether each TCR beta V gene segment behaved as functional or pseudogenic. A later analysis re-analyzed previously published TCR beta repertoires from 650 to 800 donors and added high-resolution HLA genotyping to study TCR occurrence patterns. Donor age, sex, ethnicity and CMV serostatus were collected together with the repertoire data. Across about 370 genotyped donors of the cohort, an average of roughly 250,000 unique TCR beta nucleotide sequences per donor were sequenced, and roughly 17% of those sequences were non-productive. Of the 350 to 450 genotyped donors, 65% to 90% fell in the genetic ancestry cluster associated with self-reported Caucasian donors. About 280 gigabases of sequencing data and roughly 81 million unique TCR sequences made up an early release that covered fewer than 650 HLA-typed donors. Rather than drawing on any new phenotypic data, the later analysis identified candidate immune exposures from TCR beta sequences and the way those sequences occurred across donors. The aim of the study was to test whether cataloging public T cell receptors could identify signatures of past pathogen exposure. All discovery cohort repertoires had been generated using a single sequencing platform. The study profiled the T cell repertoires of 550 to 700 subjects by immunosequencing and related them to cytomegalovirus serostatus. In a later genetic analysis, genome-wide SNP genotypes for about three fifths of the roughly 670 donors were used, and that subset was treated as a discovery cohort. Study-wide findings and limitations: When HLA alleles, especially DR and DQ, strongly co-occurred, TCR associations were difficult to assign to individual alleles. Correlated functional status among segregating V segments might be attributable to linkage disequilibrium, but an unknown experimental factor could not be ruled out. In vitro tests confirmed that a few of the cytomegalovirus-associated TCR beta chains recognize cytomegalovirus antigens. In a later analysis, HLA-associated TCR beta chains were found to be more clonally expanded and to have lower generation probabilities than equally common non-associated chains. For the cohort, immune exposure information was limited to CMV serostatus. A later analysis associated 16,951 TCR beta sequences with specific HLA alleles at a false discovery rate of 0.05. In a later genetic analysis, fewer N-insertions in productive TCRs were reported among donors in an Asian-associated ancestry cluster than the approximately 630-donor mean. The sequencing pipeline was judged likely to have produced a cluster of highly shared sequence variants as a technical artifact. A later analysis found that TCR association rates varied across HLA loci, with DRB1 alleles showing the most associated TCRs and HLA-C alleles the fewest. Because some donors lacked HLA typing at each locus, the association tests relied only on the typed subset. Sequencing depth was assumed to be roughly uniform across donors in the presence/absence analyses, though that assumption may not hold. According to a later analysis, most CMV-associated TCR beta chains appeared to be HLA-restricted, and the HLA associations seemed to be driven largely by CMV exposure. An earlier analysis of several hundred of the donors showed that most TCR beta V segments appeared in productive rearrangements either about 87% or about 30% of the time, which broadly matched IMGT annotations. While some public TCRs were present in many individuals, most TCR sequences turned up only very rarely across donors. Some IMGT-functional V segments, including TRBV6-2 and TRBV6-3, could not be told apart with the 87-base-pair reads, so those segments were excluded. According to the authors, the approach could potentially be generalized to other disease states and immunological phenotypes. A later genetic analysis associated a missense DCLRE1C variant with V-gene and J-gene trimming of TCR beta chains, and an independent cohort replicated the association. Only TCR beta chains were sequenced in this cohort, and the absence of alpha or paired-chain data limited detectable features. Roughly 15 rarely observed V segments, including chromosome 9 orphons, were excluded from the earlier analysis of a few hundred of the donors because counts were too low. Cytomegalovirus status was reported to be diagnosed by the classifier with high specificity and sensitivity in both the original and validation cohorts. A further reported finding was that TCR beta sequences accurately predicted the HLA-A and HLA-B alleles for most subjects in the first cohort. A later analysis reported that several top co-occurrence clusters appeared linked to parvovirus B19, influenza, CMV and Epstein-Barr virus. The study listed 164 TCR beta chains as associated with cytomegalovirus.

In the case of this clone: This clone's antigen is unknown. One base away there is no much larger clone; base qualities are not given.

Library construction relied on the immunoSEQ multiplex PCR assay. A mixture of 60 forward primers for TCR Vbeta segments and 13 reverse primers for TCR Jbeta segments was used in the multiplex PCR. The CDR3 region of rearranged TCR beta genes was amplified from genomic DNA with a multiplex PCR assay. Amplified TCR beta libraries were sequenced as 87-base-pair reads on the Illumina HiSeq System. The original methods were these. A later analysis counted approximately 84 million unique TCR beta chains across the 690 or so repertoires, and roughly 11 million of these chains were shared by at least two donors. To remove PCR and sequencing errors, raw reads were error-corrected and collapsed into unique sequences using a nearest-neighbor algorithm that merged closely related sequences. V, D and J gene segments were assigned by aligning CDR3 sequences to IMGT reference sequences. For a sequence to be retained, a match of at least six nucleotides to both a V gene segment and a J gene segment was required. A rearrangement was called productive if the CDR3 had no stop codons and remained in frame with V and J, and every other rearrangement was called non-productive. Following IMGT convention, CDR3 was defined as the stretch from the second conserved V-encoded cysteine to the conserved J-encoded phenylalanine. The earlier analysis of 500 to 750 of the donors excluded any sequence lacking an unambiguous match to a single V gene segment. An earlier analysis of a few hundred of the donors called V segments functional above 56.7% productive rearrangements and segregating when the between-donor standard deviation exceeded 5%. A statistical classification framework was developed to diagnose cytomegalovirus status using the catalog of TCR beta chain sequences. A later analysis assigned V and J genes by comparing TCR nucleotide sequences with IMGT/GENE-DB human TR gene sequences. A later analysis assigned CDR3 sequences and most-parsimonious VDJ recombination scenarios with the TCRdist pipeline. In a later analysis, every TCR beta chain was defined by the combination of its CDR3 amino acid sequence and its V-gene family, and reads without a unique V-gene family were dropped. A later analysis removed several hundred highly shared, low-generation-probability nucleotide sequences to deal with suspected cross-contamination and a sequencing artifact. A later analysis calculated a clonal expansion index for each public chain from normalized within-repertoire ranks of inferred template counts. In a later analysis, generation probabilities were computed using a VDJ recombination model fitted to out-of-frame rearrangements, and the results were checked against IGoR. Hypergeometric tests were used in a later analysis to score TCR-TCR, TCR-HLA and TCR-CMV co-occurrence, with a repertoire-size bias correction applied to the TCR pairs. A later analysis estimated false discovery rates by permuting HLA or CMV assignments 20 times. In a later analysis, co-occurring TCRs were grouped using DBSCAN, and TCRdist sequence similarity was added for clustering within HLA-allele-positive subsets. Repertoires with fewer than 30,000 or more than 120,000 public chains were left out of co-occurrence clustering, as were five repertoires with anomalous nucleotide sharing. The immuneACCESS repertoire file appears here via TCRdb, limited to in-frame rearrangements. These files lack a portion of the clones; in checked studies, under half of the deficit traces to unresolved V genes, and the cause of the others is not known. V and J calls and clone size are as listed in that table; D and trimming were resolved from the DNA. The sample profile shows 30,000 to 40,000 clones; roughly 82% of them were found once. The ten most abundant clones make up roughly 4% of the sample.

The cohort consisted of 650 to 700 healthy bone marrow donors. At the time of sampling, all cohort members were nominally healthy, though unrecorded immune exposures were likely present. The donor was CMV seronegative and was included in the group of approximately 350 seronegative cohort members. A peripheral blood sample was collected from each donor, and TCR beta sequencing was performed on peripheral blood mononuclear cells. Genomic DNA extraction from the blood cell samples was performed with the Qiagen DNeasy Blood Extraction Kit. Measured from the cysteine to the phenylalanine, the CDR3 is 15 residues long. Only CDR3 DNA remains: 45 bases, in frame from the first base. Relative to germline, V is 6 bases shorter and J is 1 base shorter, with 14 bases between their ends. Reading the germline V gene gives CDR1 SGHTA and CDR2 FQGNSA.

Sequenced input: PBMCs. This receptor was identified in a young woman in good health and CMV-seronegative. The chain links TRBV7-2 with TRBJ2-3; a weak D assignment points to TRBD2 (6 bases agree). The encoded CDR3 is CASRSPSVGTDTQYF. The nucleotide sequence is TGTGCCAGCAGATCCCCTAGCGTCGGCACAGATACGCAGTATTTT.